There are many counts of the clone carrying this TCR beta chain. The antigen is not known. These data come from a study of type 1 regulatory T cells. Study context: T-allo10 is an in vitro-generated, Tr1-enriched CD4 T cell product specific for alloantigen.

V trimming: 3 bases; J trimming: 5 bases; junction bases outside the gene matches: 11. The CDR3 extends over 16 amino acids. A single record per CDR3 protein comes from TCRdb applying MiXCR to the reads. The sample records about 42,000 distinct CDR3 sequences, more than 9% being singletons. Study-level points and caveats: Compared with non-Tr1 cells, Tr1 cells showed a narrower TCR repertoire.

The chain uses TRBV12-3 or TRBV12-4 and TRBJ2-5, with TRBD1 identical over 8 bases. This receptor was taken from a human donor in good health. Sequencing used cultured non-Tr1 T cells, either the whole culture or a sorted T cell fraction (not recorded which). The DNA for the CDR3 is TGTGCCAGCAGTTTGTTTGACAGGGGCATTGGGGAGACCCAGTACTTC. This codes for CASSLFDRGIGETQYF.